These 19 T cell receptor beta chains came from one sample sequenced in a study of T cells in Graves' hyperthyroidism and ophthalmopathy. Amplification yielded TCR beta CDR3 regions, with RNA transcripts as the source. The HTBI primer set was used in a first-round RT-PCR of the TCR CDR3. TCRdb reanalysed the multiplex PCR reads using MiXCR and keeps one entry per CDR3 protein. There are about 700,000 distinct CDR3 sequences in the sample; less than 45% occur only once, and less than 8.5% lies in the top ten. The source material was peripheral blood or thyroid tissue (not recorded which). Receptor source: an adult man with Graves' disease, either hyperthyroidism or ophthalmopathy (not recorded which).

In this sample, this clonotype turned up a few times. V gene TRBV6-4 combines with J gene TRBJ2-5, with D possibly TRBD2 on 5 matching bases. Looked up from germline, CDR1 is MRHNA and CDR2 is SNTAGT. The V gene lost 5 bases and the J gene lost 2 bases, with 9 bases spanning the gap. The length of the CDR3 is 13 residues. In DNA, the CDR3 is TGTGCCAGCAGTTACACGGGGCAAGAGACCCAGTACTTC. This gives the protein CASSYTGQETQYF.

This clonotype was seen a single time. This chain connects TRBV14 to TRBJ2-7; TRBD1 might be the D (6 bases). CDR3 length equals 15 residues. Trimming left V 3 bases short and J 1 base short, with 13 bases between. In germline, CDR1 is SGHDN, CDR2 FVKESK. CDR3 DNA: TGTGCCAGCAGCCAGCCGGGACATGGTTCCTACGAGCAGTACTTC. Translated, it gives CASSQPGHGSYEQYF. Full variable domain (rest looked up from reference TRBV14 and TRBJ2-7): EAGVTQFPSHSVIEKGQTVTLRCDPISGHDNLYWYRRVMGKEIKFLLHFVKESKQDESGMPNNRFLAERTGGTYSTLKVQPAELEDSGVYFCASSQPGHGSYEQYFGPGTRLTVT.

This sequence joins TRBV29-1 and TRBJ1-1; 7 positions match TRBD1. CDR1 and CDR2 from the germline V gene are SQVTM and ANQGSEA. The CDR3 has 15 amino acids. V shed 5 bases, J shed 1 base, and the junction held 10 bases outside the gene matches. The CDR3: CSVTKTGSKNTEAFF. The CDR3 DNA reads TGCAGCGTTACTAAGACAGGGAGTAAGAACACTGAAGCTTTCTTT.

The CDR3 spells CASTTTRQINEKLFF. Here the CDR3 DNA reads TGTGCCAGCACCACTACGCGACAGATAAATGAAAAACTGTTTTTT. This chain connects TRBV11-1 to TRBJ1-4; possibly TRBD1 for D (5 bases). CDR3 length: 15 residues. The germline V gene has CDR1 SGHAT and CDR2 FQDESV (reference sequence). Trimming took 7 bases from V and 5 from J, leaving 17 bases between them. The full variable domain, its missing parts supplied by reference TRBV11-1 and TRBJ1-4, is EAEVAQSPRYKITEKSQAVAFWCDPISGHATLYWYRQILGQGPELLVQFQDESVVDDSQLPKDRFSAERLKGVDSTLKIQPAELGDSAMYLCASTTTRQINEKLFFGSGTQLSVL.

Points on this clonotype: A much larger clone lies one base from this, so it may be a read error. The V call is TRBV9, the J call TRBJ1-6, with unresolved D. CDR3 size: 12 residues. CDR1 and CDR2 (germline): SGDLS, YYNGEE. This chain's CDR3 is CASSSPHSALHF. The CDR3 region has the DNA TGTGCCAGCAGCTCTCCCCATTCAGCCCTCCACTTT.

The V gene is TRBV7-4, the J gene TRBJ2-2, with 8 bases fitting TRBD2. The CDR3 length is 16 residues. The ends lost 6 bases at V and 5 bases at J; junction bases unmatched: 11. Looked up from germline, CDR1 is SGHVT and CDR2 is SQSDAQ. The CDR3 loop is CASSSLAGRWTGELFF. As DNA, the CDR3 is TGTGCCAGCAGTTCATTAGCGGGGCGGTGGACCGGGGAGCTGTTTTTT. The full variable domain, with the rest looked up from reference TRBV7-4 and TRBJ2-2, is GAGVSQSPRYKVAKRGRDVALRCDSISGHVTLYWYRQTLGQGSEVLTYSQSDAQRDKSGRPSGRFSAERPERSVSTLKIQRTEQGDSAVYLCASSSLAGRWTGELFFGEGSRLTVL.

This clonotype turned up a few times. The chain is built from TRBV7-9 and TRBJ1-1, with a weak D call TRBD1 (6 bases). Germline values: CDR1 SEHNR, CDR2 FQNEAQ (reference sequence). The CDR3 length is 13 residues. V lost 5 bases, J lost 11 bases, and 18 bases lay in between. For the CDR3, the DNA is TGTGCCAGCAGCGCCAGGGGAGTGCGGGTGGCTTTCTTT. It codes for CASSARGVRVAFF.

The chain recombines TRBV27 with TRBJ1-5; a weak D match, TRBD1 (6 bases). Germline V gives CDR1 MNHEY, CDR2 SMNVEV (reference sequence). Trimming removed 5 bases from V and 7 bases from J, with 21 bases in between. The CDR3 sequence is 16 residues long. This chain's CDR3 is CASSPQQGTPRQPQHF. In nucleotides, the CDR3 is TGTGCCAGCAGTCCCCAACAGGGTACCCCCCGACAGCCCCAGCATTTT.

This clonotype turned up a few times. The rearrangement uses TRBV7-9 and TRBJ2-7; D unclear. The V gene lost 6 bases and the J gene lost 6 bases, with 24 bases spanning the gap. Germline loops: CDR1 SEHNR, CDR2 FQNEAQ (reference sequence). The CDR3 spans 16 residues. The CDR3 sequence is CASSLQPTSTVREQYF. CDR3 nucleotides: TGTGCCAGCAGTCTTCAACCCACCTCTACAGTTCGCGAGCAGTACTTC.

The CDR3 loop reads CSARDPREGTGYTF. The CDR3 DNA is TGCAGTGCTAGAGATCCCAGGGAGGGTACTGGCTACACCTTC. The chain uses TRBV20-1 and TRBJ1-2; maybe TRBD1 (5 bases). The germline V gene encodes CDR1 DFQATT and CDR2 SNEGSKA (reference sequence). V was trimmed by 0 bases and J by 7 bases, leaving 15 bases between them. The CDR3 length is 14 residues.

V gene TRBV20-1 combines with J gene TRBJ1-6; the D is unclear. In germline, CDR1 is DFQATT, CDR2 SNEGSKA (reference sequence). The V and J ends lost 0 bases and 5 bases respectively, with 14 bases between them. The CDR3 runs to 16 residues. The CDR3, as DNA: TGCAGTGCTAGAGATCTATTGGGCCCGAATAATTCACCCCTCCACTTT. Protein product: CSARDLLGPNNSPLHF.

The chain is built from TRBV10-3 and TRBJ2-6; no clear D gene. CDR3 length: 9 amino acids. The V and J ends lost 0 bases and 18 bases respectively, with 3 bases between them. Looked up from germline, CDR1 is ENHRY and CDR2 is SYGVKD. CDR3: CAISESRTF. The CDR3 region has the DNA TGTGCCATCAGTGAGTCACGGACTTTC.

J is TRBJ2-5 and V is TRBV7-9, with 11 bases that match TRBD2. The germline V gene has CDR1 SEHNR and CDR2 FQNEAQ (reference sequence). V dropped 1 base and J dropped 3; count of bases not matched to a gene: 4. This CDR3 has 16 residues. The CDR3: CASSLVTSGGEETQYF. CDR3 DNA sequence: TGTGCCAGCAGCTTAGTTACTAGCGGGGGAGAAGAGACCCAGTACTTC.

The chain uses TRBV11-2 and TRBJ2-7; the match to TRBD1 covers 8 bases. The CDR3 runs to 14 residues. The junction had 7 bases not matched to a gene; V was cut back by 4 bases and J by 5 bases. CDR1 SGHAT and CDR2 FQNNGV come from the germline V gene. This CDR3 is CASSSSGGRNEQYF. CDR3 DNA sequence: TGTGCCAGCAGCTCCTCAGGGGGCAGGAACGAGCAGTACTTC.

This clonotype occurred many times. The chain links TRBV29-1 to TRBJ1-2, with 8 bases aligning to TRBD1. V was clipped by 6 bases and J by 7 bases; unmatched bases: 13. Germline-derived CDR1 and CDR2 are SQVTM and ANQGSEA. The CDR3 has 14 residues. CDR3: CSVHSPGQDTGYTF. The CDR3, as DNA: TGCAGCGTCCATAGCCCGGGACAGGATACTGGCTACACCTTC.

The V and J genes are TRBV20-1 and TRBJ1-6, with 11 bases that match TRBD1. There are 16 residues in the CDR3. CDR1 and CDR2 (germline): DFQATT, SNEGSKA (reference sequence). The V gene end was trimmed by 0 bases and the J gene end by 7 bases; junction bases not matched to a gene: 5. CDR3 in amino acids: CSARDKGQGGNSPLHF. DNA for the CDR3: TGCAGTGCTAGAGATAAGGGACAGGGGGGAAATTCACCCCTCCACTTT.

The rearrangement links TRBV12-5 to TRBJ2-7; 7 bases map to TRBD1. V was clipped by 5 bases and J by 13 bases; unmatched bases: 8. This CDR3 region has 11 residues. Looked up from germline, CDR1 is LGHNT and CDR2 is FRNRAP. The CDR3 loop is CASGPTGAGYF. CDR3 sequence (DNA): TGTGCTAGTGGTCCAACAGGGGCGGGCTACTTC. Filled out from reference TRBV12-5 and TRBJ2-7, the complete variable domain reads DARVTQTPRHKVTEMGQEVTMRCQPILGHNTVFWYRQTMMQGLELLAYFRNRAPLDDSGMPKDRFSAEMPDATLATLKIQPSEPRDSAVYFCASGPTGAGYFGPGTRLTVT.

As for this clonotype: A read error may be the cause here, since a much bigger clone is one base away. The chain joins TRBV25-1 to TRBJ1-2; D is ambiguous. The germline gives CDR1 MGHDK, CDR2 SYGVNS. This CDR3 comprises 13 residues. CDR3 in DNA: TGTTCCAGCAGTTTCGGTGGGGACTATGGCTACACCTTC. Its protein is CSSSFGGDYGYTF.

This clonotype was detected a few times. V gene TRBV2 combines with J gene TRBJ1-5; 8 bases line up with TRBD1. V lost 4 bases, J lost 4 bases, and 6 bases stayed unmatched. The CDR3 has 15 amino acids. Germline lookup yields CDR1 SNHLY and CDR2 FYNNEI. The CDR3 protein is CASSADRAGNQPQHF. CDR3 DNA: TGTGCCAGCAGTGCGGACAGGGCCGGGAATCAGCCCCAGCATTTT.